This T cell receptor (beta chain) originates from a study of cytomegalovirus exposure and HLA in healthy donors. Both 60 Vbeta primers and 13 Jbeta primers went into the PCR. Sequenced by immunoSEQ multiplex PCR; TCRdb stores in-frame clones only, minus some. Of over 120,000 clones in the sample, around 79% are singletons; the top ten hold around 3.6%. This CDR3 has 15 amino acids. V shed 3 bases, J shed 1 base, and the junction held 6 bases outside the gene matches. Germline values: CDR1 LNHDA, CDR2 SQIVND (reference sequence). The specimen sequenced was PBMCs. The chain joins TRBV19 to TRBJ2-7, with 7 bases identical to TRBD2. The sequence derives from a male donor in good health and CMV-seronegative. CDR3 in amino acids: CASSMRAGKSYEQYF. In nucleotides, the CDR3 is TGTGCCAGTAGTATGAGAGCGGGAAAGTCCTACGAGCAGTACTTC.